This T cell receptor (beta chain) stems from a study of T-cell reconstitution after alpha-beta-depleted transplantation in children. Preparing the TCRbeta library involved the use of unique molecular identifiers. TCRdb fed the PCR reads into MiXCR, producing one record per CDR3 protein. The sample has about 360,000 distinct CDR3 sequences, roughly 15% seen once. CDR3 length: 15 amino acids. Germline loops: CDR1 SEHNR, CDR2 FQNEAQ (reference sequence). Trimming took 4 bases from V and 2 from J, leaving 14 bases between them. The source material was PBMCs, sampled from the stem cell graft. V is TRBV7-9 and J is TRBJ2-5; D might be TRBD1 (5 bases). The source of this sequence is a human donor who donated a stem cell graft to a child with Fanconi anemia. CDR3 nucleotides: TGTGCCAGCAGCTCGCCCGAGACAGAACAAGAGACCCAGTACTTC. Its translation is CASSSPETEQETQYF. Supplemented by reference TRBV7-9 and TRBJ2-5, the full variable domain reads DTGVSQNPRHKITKRGQNVTFRCDPISEHNRLYWYRQTLGQGPEFLTYFQNEAQLEKSRLLSDRFSAERPKGSFSTLEIQRTEQGDSAMYLCASSSPETEQETQYFGPGTRLLVL.